This passage covers 25 T cell receptor beta chains from one sample sequenced in a study of shared clonotypes between healthy human individuals. Some clones are missing from TCRdb's copy, which holds only in-frame ones; the method was immunoSEQ multiplex PCR. This repertoire shows around 1.4 million clones, about 98.5% found once; its top ten account for roughly 0.35%. The specimen sequenced was naive CD4+ T cells sorted from blood. Sample subset: CD45RA+ positively selected. The receptors shown here come from a man aged 30 to 39 in good health.

J is TRBJ1-1 and V is TRBV2; maybe TRBD1 (5 bases). Deletions cut 4 bases from V and 4 bases from J, with 10 bases between. The CDR3 contains 13 residues. Germline values: CDR1 SNHLY, CDR2 FYNNEI. The chain's CDR3 is CASSGEGSTEAFF. CDR3 nucleotides: TGTGCCAGCAGTGGGGAGGGGAGCACTGAAGCTTTCTTT.

A word on this clone: Other nucleotide sequences in the sample specify the same CDR3. The chain employs TRBV7-2 and TRBJ2-3; no clear D. The CDR3 runs to 13 residues. CDR1 and CDR2 from the germline V gene are SGHTA and FQGNSA. The V and J ends lost 1 base and 3 bases respectively, with 5 bases between them. In DNA, the CDR3 is TGTGCCAGCAGCTTAGAGAGGACAGATACGCAGTATTTT. Its protein product is CASSLERTDTQYF.

J is TRBJ2-2 and V is TRBV5-4, with 8 bases aligning to TRBD2. V shed 4 bases and J 5 bases; nucleotides not matched to a gene: 13. Germline V lookup: CDR1 SGHNT, CDR2 YYREEE (reference sequence). The CDR3 consists of 17 residues. The CDR3 protein is CASSPGGAVGSTGELFF. CDR3 sequence (DNA): TGTGCCAGCAGCCCGGGAGGGGCTGTCGGGTCGACCGGGGAGCTGTTTTTT.

This chain uses TRBV18 with TRBJ1-4; 7 bases map to TRBD1. After removal of 5 bases from V and 2 bases from J, the junction contained 5 bases not matched to a gene. The CDR3 loop spans 15 amino acids. Germline V gene lookup returns CDR1 KGHSH and CDR2 LQKENI. This CDR3 reads CASSASGGTNEKLFF. The CDR3 DNA follows: TGTGCCAGCTCAGCCTCAGGGGGGACTAATGAAAAACTGTTTTTT.

The chain uses TRBV5-1 and TRBJ1-5, with unresolved D. This CDR3 has 16 amino acids. V was shortened by 4 bases and J by 5 bases, with 19 bases between the two germline ends. Germline V lookup: CDR1 SGHRS, CDR2 YFSETQ. CDR3 protein: CASSPGPRLGYQPQHF. The CDR3, as DNA: TGCGCCAGCAGCCCTGGGCCACGGCTGGGCTATCAGCCCCAGCATTTT.

The V gene is TRBV7-2, the J gene TRBJ2-1; TRBD2 agrees at 8 bases. The CDR3 totals 16 residues. The ends lost 3 bases at V and 8 bases at J; junction bases unmatched: 12. The germline V gene has CDR1 SGHTA and CDR2 FQGNSA. The CDR3 loop reads CASSFARSGSFDEQFF. CDR3 in DNA: TGTGCCAGCAGCTTCGCACGGAGCGGGAGTTTCGATGAGCAGTTCTTC. The variable domain in full, completed from reference TRBV7-2 and TRBJ2-1, reads GAGVSQSPSNKVTEKGKDVELRCDPISGHTALYWYRQSLGQGLEFLIYFQGNSAPDKSGLPSDRFSAERTGGSVSTLTIQRTQQEDSAVYLCASSFARSGSFDEQFFGPGTRLTVL.

The chain recombines TRBV27 with TRBJ2-5, with 11 bases identical to TRBD2. The J segment lost 2 bases and the V segment lost 0 bases, leaving 5 bases of the junction unmatched. From germline, CDR1 is MNHEY and CDR2 SMNVEV (reference sequence). This CDR3 comprises 17 residues. The CDR3 protein is CASSLSRLAGIQETQYF. As DNA, the CDR3 is TGTGCCAGCAGTTTATCCCGACTAGCGGGGATTCAAGAGACCCAGTACTTC.

The chain couples TRBV9 to TRBJ2-2; 8 nucleotides agree with TRBD1. Unmatched junction bases numbered 9, after V lost 3 bases and J lost 8 bases. The CDR3 runs to 15 residues. The germline V gene encodes CDR1 SGDLS and CDR2 YYNGEE. DNA of the CDR3: TGTGCCAGCAGCGCCCGGACAGGGACGGGAGGGGAGCTGTTTTTT. Translating it yields CASSARTGTGGELFF.

This sequence joins TRBV30 and TRBJ2-5; no firm D call. The V end lost 0 bases, the J end lost 1 base, and 12 bases lay between the germline ends. The CDR3 has 15 amino acids. The germline V gene encodes CDR1 GTSNPN and CDR2 SVGIG (reference sequence). This CDR3 is CAWSVGTATQETQYF. As DNA, the CDR3 is TGTGCCTGGAGTGTGGGCACAGCGACCCAAGAGACCCAGTACTTC.

The chain is built from TRBV7-6 and TRBJ2-5; maybe TRBD2 (5 bases). V was cut by 2 bases and J by 5 bases, with 15 bases left in between. This CDR3 has 15 amino acids. Per the germline V gene, CDR1 is SGHVS and CDR2 is FNYEAQ. CDR3 DNA: TGTGCCAGCAGCTTACTTAACACGAGGGTTGAGACCCAGTACTTC. It translates to CASSLLNTRVETQYF.

The chain carries TRBV15 and TRBJ2-7; D is unclear. Germline assignment: CDR1 LNHNV and CDR2 YYDKDF (reference sequence). The CDR3 spans 15 residues. V lost 1 base and J lost 2, with 12 bases in between. CDR3 loop: CATSRGPPGTYEQYF. The DNA of the CDR3 is TGTGCCACCAGCAGAGGTCCCCCGGGCACCTACGAGCAGTACTTC.

The gene calls are TRBV7-2 and TRBJ1-2, with TRBD1 as a possible D gene (5 bases). The CDR3 sequence is 13 residues long. Germline CDR1 reads SGHTA; CDR2 reads FQGNSA. The ends were cut back, 5 bases at V and 7 bases at J, with 14 bases in the middle. Here the CDR3 DNA reads TGTGCCAGCAGCCTGAGGGACCTTTCTGGCTACACCTTC. Translating it yields CASSLRDLSGYTF.

The J gene is TRBJ2-7, the V gene TRBV5-6; D is ambiguous. This CDR3 spans 16 amino acids. In germline, CDR1 is SGHDT, CDR2 YYEEEE. V was cut by 1 base and J by 1 base, with 15 bases left in between. CDR3 nucleotides: TGTGCCAGCAGCTTGAATTTCCCCCTACCTTCCTACGAGCAGTACTTC. Translation gives CASSLNFPLPSYEQYF.

The CDR3 protein is CASRDRALRSGELFF. The CDR3 region has the DNA TGTGCCAGCAGGGACAGGGCACTTCGGTCCGGGGAGCTGTTTTTT. V gene TRBV5-4 combines with J gene TRBJ2-2, with 8 bases matching TRBD1. CDR3 length equals 15 residues. J gave up 6 bases and V 5 bases, and 9 bases lay outside the gene matches. Germline loops: CDR1 SGHNT, CDR2 YYREEE (reference sequence).

The chain has TRBV9 and TRBJ2-1; 10 positions match TRBD2. CDR3 length: 14 residues. After removal of 0 bases from V and 10 bases from J, the junction contained 4 bases not matched to a gene. Germline CDR1 reads SGDLS; CDR2 reads YYNGEE. The CDR3 bases are TGTGCCAGCAGCGTAGTAGCGGGAGGTCGGGAGCAGTTCTTC. This gives the protein CASSVVAGGREQFF.

The V gene is TRBV6-6, the J gene TRBJ1-2; 7 positions match TRBD1. Trimming at V came to 5 bases and at J to 0 bases, leaving 6 bases not matched to a gene. Germline-derived CDR1 and CDR2 are MNHNY and SVGAGI (reference sequence). The CDR3 consists of 15 residues. CDR3 bases: TGTGCCAGCAGTGAGCCGGGACAGACTAACTATGGCTACACCTTC. Translation gives CASSEPGQTNYGYTF.

CDR3 sequence reads: CSVATGGRYEQYF. The CDR3 bases are TGCAGCGTCGCGACAGGGGGCAGGTACGAGCAGTACTTC. V and J are TRBV29-1 and TRBJ2-7, with 10 bases that match TRBD1. The germline V gene has CDR1 SQVTM and CDR2 ANQGSEA. Unmatched junction bases numbered 6, after V lost 6 bases and J lost 4 bases. CDR3 size: 13 residues.

The rearrangement uses TRBV6-5 and TRBJ2-1; D is ambiguous. The CDR3 sequence is 13 residues long. Germline lookup yields CDR1 MNHEY and CDR2 SVGAGI. Trimming took off 8 bases at V and 3 bases at J, with 11 bases between the two ends. The CDR3 bases are TGTGCCAGCGGAGCTCTCGTCTACAATGAGCAGTTCTTC. Translated, it gives CASGALVYNEQFF.

The CDR3 DNA reads as TGTGCCAGCAGGAGTGGAGACAGAAACCAAGAGACCCAGTACTTC. Translation: CASRSGDRNQETQYF. The chain employs TRBV27 and TRBJ2-5, with D maybe TRBD1 (5 bases). Trimming stripped 6 bases from V and 0 bases from J, with 14 bases between. Germline CDR1 MNHEY, CDR2 SMNVEV (reference sequence). The length of the CDR3 is 15 residues.

The chain carries TRBV7-9 and TRBJ2-5, with 8 bases identical to TRBD1. Germline CDR1 and CDR2: SEHNR and FQNEAQ (reference sequence). This CDR3 comprises 14 residues. V dropped 2 bases and J dropped 7; count of bases not matched to a gene: 6. CDR3 coding DNA: TGTGCCAGCAGCTTACAGGGGGCGGTCGGGACCCAGTACTTC. It yields the protein CASSLQGAVGTQYF.

This clone was recorded only once. V gene TRBV4-3 combines with J gene TRBJ2-1; possible D gene TRBD1, 7 bases. CDR3 length: 19 residues. With 3 bases removed from V and 4 bases from J, the gap between germline ends came to 25 bases. In germline, CDR1 is LGHNA, CDR2 YSLEER. In DNA, the CDR3 is TGCGCCAGCAGCCAGAAGGGGACAGCGGGTGGGGCCCTTTACAATGAGCAGTTCTTC. Its protein product is CASSQKGTAGGALYNEQFF.

This clone was seen once. The rearrangement joins TRBV5-4 to TRBJ2-6, with 11 bases fitting TRBD1. CDR3 length: 18 residues. Germline CDR1 reads SGHNT; CDR2 reads YYREEE (reference sequence). The V gene end was trimmed by 2 bases and the J gene end by 0 bases; junction bases not matched to a gene: 4. The CDR3 DNA reads as TGTGCCAGCAGCTTAGGGACAGGGGGATTCTCTGGGGCCAACGTCCTGACTTTC. This translates into CASSLGTGGFSGANVLTF.

The chain carries TRBV2 and TRBJ1-1; D uncertain. The CDR3 is 13 residues long. Between the trimmed V and J ends, which lost 10 bases and 0 bases, there was a span of 12 bases. Germline V gene sequence: CDR1 SNHLY, CDR2 FYNNEI. As DNA, the CDR3 is TGTGCCACCCCCGACGGGTTGAACACTGAAGCTTTCTTT. As protein: CATPDGLNTEAFF.

The V and J genes are TRBV9 and TRBJ2-1; a weak D match, TRBD2 (5 bases). The CDR3 contains 14 residues. Germline V gene sequence: CDR1 SGDLS, CDR2 YYNGEE. V was clipped by 0 bases and J by 3 bases, with 7 bases between them. The CDR3 sequence: CASSVATNYNEQFF. CDR3 bases: TGTGCCAGCAGCGTAGCGACTAACTACAATGAGCAGTTCTTC.

The J gene is TRBJ1-5, the V gene TRBV4-1; 10 positions match TRBD1. The CDR3 runs 15 residues. The V gene end was trimmed by 5 bases and the J gene end by 5 bases; junction bases not matched to a gene: 6. CDR1 is MGHRA, CDR2 YSYEKL, per germline. CDR3 loop: CASSGTGTGDQPQHF. In nucleotides, the CDR3 is TGCGCCAGCAGCGGCACCGGGACAGGGGATCAGCCCCAGCATTTT.